This T cell receptor (beta chain) was recovered during a study of CD8 T cells in Susac syndrome. Random hexamers were used to reverse transcribe 0.5 to 1 ug of RNA. Coverage of TCR beta CDR3 amplification by immunoSEQ multiplex PCR extended to 54 Vbeta and 13 Jbeta. TCRdb used MiXCR to reprocess the immunoSEQ multiplex PCR reads, holding one entry per CDR3 protein. The table shows some 300,000 distinct CDR3 sequences, with 65% to 90% occurring only once. Negative magnetic isolation gave CD8+ and CD4+ cells; FACS enriched CD8+ TEMRA. The V end lost 5 bases, the J end lost 1 base, and 9 bases lay between the germline ends. Germline V gives CDR1 LGHNT, CDR2 FRNRAP. CDR3 length equals 14 residues.

This receptor was taken from a human donor with multiple sclerosis. The chain couples TRBV12-5 to TRBJ2-1; D gene uncertain. Sample: CD8+ T cells from PBMCs. The CDR3 nucleotides read TGTGCTAGTGGTGTATGGGGTTCCTACAATGAGCAGTTCTTC. This gives the protein CASGVWGSYNEQFF.